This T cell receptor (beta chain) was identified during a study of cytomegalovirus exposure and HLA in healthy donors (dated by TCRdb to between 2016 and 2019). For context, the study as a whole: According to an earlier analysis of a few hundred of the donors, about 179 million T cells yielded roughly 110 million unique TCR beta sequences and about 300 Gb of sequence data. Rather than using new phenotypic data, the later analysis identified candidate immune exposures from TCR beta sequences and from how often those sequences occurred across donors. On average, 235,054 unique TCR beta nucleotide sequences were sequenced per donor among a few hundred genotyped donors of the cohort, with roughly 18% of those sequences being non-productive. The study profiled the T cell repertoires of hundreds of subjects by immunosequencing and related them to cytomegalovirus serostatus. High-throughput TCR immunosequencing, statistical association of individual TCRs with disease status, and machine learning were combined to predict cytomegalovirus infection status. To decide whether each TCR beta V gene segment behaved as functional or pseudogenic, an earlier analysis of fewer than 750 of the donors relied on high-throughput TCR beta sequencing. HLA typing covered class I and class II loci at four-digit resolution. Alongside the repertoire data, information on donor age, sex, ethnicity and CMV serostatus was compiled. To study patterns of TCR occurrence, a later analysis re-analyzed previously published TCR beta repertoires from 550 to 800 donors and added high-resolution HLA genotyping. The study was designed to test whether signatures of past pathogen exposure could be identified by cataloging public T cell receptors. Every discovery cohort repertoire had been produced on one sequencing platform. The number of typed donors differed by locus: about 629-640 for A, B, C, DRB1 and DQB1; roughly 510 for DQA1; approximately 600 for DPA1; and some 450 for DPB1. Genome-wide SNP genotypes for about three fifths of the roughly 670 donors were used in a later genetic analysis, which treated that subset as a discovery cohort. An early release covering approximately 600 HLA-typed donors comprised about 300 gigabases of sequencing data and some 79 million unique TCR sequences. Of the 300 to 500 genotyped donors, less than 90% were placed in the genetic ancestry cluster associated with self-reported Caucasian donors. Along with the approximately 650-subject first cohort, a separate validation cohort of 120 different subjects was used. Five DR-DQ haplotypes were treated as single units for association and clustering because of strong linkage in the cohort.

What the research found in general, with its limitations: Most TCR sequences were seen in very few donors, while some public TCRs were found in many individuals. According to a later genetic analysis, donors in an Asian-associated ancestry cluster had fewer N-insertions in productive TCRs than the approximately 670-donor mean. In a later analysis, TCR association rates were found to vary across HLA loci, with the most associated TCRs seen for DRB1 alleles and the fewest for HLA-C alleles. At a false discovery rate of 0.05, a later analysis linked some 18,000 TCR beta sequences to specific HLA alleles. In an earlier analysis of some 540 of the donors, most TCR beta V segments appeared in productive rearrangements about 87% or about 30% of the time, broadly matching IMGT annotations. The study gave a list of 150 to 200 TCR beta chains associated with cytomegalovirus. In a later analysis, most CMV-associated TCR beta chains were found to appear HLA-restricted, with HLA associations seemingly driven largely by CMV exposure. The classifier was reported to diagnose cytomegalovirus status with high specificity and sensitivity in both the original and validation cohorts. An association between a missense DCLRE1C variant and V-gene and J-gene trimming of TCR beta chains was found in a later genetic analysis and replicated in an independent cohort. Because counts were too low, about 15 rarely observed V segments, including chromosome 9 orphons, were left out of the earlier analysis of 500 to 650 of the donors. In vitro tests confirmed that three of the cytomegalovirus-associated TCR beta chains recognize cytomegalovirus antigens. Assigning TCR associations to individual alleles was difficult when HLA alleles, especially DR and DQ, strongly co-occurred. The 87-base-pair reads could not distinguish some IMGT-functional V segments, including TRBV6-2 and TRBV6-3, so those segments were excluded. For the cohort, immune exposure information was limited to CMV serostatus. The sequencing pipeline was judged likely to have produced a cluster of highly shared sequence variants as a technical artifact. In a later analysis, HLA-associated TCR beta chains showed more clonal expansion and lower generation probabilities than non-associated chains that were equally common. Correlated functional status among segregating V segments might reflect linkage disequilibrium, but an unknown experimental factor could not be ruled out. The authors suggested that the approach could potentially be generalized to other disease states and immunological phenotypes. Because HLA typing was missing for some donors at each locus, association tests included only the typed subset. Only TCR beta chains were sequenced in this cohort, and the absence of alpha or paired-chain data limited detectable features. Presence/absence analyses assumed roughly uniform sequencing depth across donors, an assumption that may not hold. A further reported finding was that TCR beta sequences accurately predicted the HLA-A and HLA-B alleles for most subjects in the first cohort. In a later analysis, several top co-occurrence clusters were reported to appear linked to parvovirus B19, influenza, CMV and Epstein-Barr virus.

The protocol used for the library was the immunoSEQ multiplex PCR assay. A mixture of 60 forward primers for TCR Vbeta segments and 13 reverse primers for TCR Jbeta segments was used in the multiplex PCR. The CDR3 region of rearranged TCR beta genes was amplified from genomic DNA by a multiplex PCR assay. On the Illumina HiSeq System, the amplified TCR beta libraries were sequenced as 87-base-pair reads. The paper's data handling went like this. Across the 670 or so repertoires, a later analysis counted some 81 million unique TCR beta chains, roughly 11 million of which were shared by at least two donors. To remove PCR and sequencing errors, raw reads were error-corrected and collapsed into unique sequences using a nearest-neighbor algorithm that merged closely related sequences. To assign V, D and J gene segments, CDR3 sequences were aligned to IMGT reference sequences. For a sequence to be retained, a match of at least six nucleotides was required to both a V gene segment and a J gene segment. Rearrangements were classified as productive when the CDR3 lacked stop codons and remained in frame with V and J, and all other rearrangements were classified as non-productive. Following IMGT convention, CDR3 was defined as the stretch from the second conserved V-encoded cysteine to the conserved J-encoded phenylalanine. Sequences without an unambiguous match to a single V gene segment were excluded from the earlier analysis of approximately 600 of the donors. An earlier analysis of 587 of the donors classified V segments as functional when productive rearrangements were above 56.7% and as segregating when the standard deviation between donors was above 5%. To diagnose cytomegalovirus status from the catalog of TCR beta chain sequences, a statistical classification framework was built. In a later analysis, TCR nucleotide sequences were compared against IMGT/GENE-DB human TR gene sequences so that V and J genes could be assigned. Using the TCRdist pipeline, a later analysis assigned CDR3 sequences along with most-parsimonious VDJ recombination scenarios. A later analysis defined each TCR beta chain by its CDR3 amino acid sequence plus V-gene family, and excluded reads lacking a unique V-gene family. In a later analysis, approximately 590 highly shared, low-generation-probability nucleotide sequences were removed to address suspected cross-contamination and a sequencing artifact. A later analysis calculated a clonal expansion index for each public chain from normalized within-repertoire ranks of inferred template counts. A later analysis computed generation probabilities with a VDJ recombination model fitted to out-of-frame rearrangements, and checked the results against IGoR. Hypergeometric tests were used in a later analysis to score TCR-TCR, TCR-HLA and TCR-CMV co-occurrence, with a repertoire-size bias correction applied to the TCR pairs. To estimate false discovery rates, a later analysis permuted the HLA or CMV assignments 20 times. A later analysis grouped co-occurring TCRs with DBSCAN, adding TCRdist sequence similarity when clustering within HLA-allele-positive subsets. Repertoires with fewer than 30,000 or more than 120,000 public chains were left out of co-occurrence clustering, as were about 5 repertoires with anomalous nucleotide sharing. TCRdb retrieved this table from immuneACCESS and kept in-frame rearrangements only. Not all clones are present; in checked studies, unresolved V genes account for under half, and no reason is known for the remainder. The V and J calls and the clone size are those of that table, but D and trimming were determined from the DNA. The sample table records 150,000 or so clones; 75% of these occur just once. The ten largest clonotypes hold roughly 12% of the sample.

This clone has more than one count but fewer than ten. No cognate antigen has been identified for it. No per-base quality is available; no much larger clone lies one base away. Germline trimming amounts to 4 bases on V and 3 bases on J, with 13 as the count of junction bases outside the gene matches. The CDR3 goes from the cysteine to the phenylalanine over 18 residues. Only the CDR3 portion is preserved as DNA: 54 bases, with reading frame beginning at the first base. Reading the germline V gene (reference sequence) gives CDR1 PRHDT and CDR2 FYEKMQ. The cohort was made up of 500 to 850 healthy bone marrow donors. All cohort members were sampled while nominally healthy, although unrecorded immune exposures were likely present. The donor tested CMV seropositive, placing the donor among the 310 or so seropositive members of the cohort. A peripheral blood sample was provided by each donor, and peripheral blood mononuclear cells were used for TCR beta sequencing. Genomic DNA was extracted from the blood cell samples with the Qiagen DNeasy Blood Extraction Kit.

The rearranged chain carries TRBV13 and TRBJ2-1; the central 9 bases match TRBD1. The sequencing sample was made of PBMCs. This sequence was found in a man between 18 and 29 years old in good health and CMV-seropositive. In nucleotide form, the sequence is TGTGCCAGCAGCTCTATAGTCCGGGACAGGGTGAACTACAATGAGCAGTTCTTC. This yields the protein CASSSIVRDRVNYNEQFF.